The rows below give T cell receptor beta chains drawn from one sample of a study of Graves' ophthalmopathy and Graves' hyperthyroidism. TCRdb called the multiplex PCR reads again in MiXCR, with one record for every CDR3 protein. The data show roughly 160,000 distinct CDR3 sequences, with approximately 38% seen just once and 5.8% held by the top ten. The specimen was peripheral blood. The origin of the receptors is a woman between 40 and 50 years old with Graves' ophthalmopathy. Both conserved end residues are part of each CDR3. Fields, in order: J gene, CDR3 length, V gene, D gene, clone size, CDR3 DNA, CDR3 protein. The D gene is left open where the match is weak. Part of the rows lack a size; the others show once, few, many or a class for expanded clones.

j_call: TRBJ1-6
cdr3_length: 14
v_call: TRBV12-3/TRBV12-4
d_call: NA
clone_size: NA
cdr3_nt: TGTGCCAGCAGTCGAGGACAGTTTAATTCACCCCTCCACTTT
cdr3_aa: CASSRGQFNSPLHF

j_call: TRBJ2-7
cdr3_length: 14
v_call: TRBV27
d_call: NA
clone_size: NA
cdr3_nt: TGTGCCAGCAGCCGCACCCTAAGGAGCTACGAGCAGTACTTC
cdr3_aa: CASSRTLRSYEQYF

j_call: TRBJ1-1
cdr3_length: 15
v_call: TRBV12-3/TRBV12-4
d_call: NA
clone_size: NA
cdr3_nt: TGTGCCAGCAGTTTAGAGAGGTTTTCGTACACTGAAGCTTTCTTT
cdr3_aa: CASSLERFSYTEAFF

j_call: TRBJ1-1
cdr3_length: 14
v_call: TRBV27
d_call: NA
clone_size: many
cdr3_nt: TGTGCCAGCAGCCGGGGAGGAGGGAACACTGAAGCTTTCTTT
cdr3_aa: CASSRGGGNTEAFF

j_call: TRBJ1-5
cdr3_length: 15
v_call: TRBV19
d_call: TRBD1
clone_size: many
cdr3_nt: TGTGCCAGTAGTATAACAGGGGGCGGGAATCAGCCCCAGCATTTT
cdr3_aa: CASSITGGGNQPQHF

j_call: TRBJ2-7
cdr3_length: 14
v_call: TRBV11-1
d_call: NA
clone_size: many
cdr3_nt: TGTGCCAGCAGCTTAGCGGTATTAGCGTACGAGCAGTACTTC
cdr3_aa: CASSLAVLAYEQYF

j_call: TRBJ2-2
cdr3_length: 12
v_call: TRBV29-1
d_call: NA
clone_size: many
cdr3_nt: TGCAGCGTTGGATCGAACACCGGGGAGCTGTTTTTT
cdr3_aa: CSVGSNTGELFF

j_call: TRBJ1-1
cdr3_length: 15
v_call: TRBV7-8
d_call: NA
clone_size: NA
cdr3_nt: TGTGCCAGCAGCTTAGCATCCCACCAGGGCTCTGAAGCTTTCTTT
cdr3_aa: CASSLASHQGSEAFF

j_call: TRBJ1-5
cdr3_length: 16
v_call: TRBV11-2
d_call: TRBD1
clone_size: once
cdr3_nt: TGTGCCAGCAGCTTCGTCCCGGGACAGAAAAATCAGCCCCAGCATTTT
cdr3_aa: CASSFVPGQKNQPQHF

j_call: TRBJ1-5
cdr3_length: 14
v_call: TRBV27
d_call: TRBD1
clone_size: many
cdr3_nt: TGTGCCAGCAGTTCAAGGAACAGGGGTCAGCCCCAGCATTTT
cdr3_aa: CASSSRNRGQPQHF

j_call: TRBJ2-5
cdr3_length: 15
v_call: TRBV12-3/TRBV12-4
d_call: TRBD2
clone_size: many
cdr3_nt: TGTGCCAGCAGTGCACAAGCGGGAGGGAAAGAGACCCAGTACTTC
cdr3_aa: CASSAQAGGKETQYF

j_call: TRBJ1-2
cdr3_length: 15
v_call: TRBV6-5
d_call: TRBD1
clone_size: NA
cdr3_nt: TGTGCCAGCAGTTACGACGCCGGGACAGCCTATGGCTACACCTTC
cdr3_aa: CASSYDAGTAYGYTF

j_call: TRBJ1-3
cdr3_length: 15
v_call: TRBV12-3/TRBV12-4
d_call: TRBD1
clone_size: many
cdr3_nt: TGTGCCAGCAGGGGGACAGGGAGAAGGGGAAACACCATATATTTT
cdr3_aa: CASRGTGRRGNTIYF

j_call: TRBJ2-7
cdr3_length: 17
v_call: TRBV6-1
d_call: NA
clone_size: NA
cdr3_nt: TGTGCCAGCAGTGAATCCCCTAGGAGGAACTACCACTACGAGCAGTACTTC
cdr3_aa: CASSESPRRNYHYEQYF

j_call: TRBJ1-2
cdr3_length: 11
v_call: TRBV12-3/TRBV12-4
d_call: NA
clone_size: many
cdr3_nt: TGTGCCAGCAGTTTAGGGGTAGACTACACCTTC
cdr3_aa: CASSLGVDYTF

j_call: TRBJ2-7
cdr3_length: 14
v_call: TRBV7-2
d_call: TRBD1
clone_size: NA
cdr3_nt: TGTGCCAGCCTTAAGGACAGGGCGAGCACCGAGCAGTACTTC
cdr3_aa: CASLKDRASTEQYF

j_call: TRBJ1-1
cdr3_length: 13
v_call: TRBV30
d_call: NA
clone_size: NA
cdr3_nt: TGTGCCTGGAGTGTCGGGGAGGACACTGAAGCTTTCTTT
cdr3_aa: CAWSVGEDTEAFF

j_call: TRBJ1-1
cdr3_length: 13
v_call: TRBV7-2
d_call: NA
clone_size: NA
cdr3_nt: TGTGCCAGCAGCTTAGGCAGGGCCGATGAAGCTTTCTTT
cdr3_aa: CASSLGRADEAFF

j_call: TRBJ2-5
cdr3_length: 16
v_call: TRBV6-2/TRBV6-3
d_call: TRBD1
clone_size: few
cdr3_nt: TGTGCCAGCAGTTTCACAGGGACAGGGGCTCAAGAGACCCAGTACTTC
cdr3_aa: CASSFTGTGAQETQYF

j_call: TRBJ1-2
cdr3_length: 13
v_call: TRBV28
d_call: NA
clone_size: once
cdr3_nt: TGTGCCAGCAGGGCGCCCGATACCTATGGCTACACCTTC
cdr3_aa: CASRAPDTYGYTF

j_call: TRBJ2-7
cdr3_length: 16
v_call: TRBV6-1
d_call: TRBD1
clone_size: NA
cdr3_nt: TGTGCCAGCAGGATGGGACAGGGGTCGAGCTCCTACGAGCAGTACTTC
cdr3_aa: CASRMGQGSSSYEQYF

j_call: TRBJ1-2
cdr3_length: 12
v_call: TRBV7-9
d_call: NA
clone_size: NA
cdr3_nt: TGTGCCAGCAGCTCGCCGGAGGATGGCTACACCTTC
cdr3_aa: CASSSPEDGYTF

j_call: TRBJ1-2
cdr3_length: 11
v_call: TRBV12-3/TRBV12-4
d_call: NA
clone_size: many
cdr3_nt: TGTGCCACTCCAGGGTCGTCTGGCTACACCTTC
cdr3_aa: CATPGSSGYTF

j_call: TRBJ1-2
cdr3_length: 13
v_call: TRBV5-1
d_call: NA
clone_size: once
cdr3_nt: TGCGCCAGCAGCTCGACAGAGAACTATGGCTACACCTTC
cdr3_aa: CASSSTENYGYTF

j_call: TRBJ1-1
cdr3_length: 14
v_call: TRBV30
d_call: NA
clone_size: NA
cdr3_nt: TGTGCCTGGAGTGTATCAGGGGCTGGCACTGAAGCTTTCTTT
cdr3_aa: CAWSVSGAGTEAFF

j_call: TRBJ2-5
cdr3_length: 14
v_call: TRBV12-3/TRBV12-4
d_call: TRBD2
clone_size: NA
cdr3_nt: TGTGCCAGCAGTTTCAGCGGGGTCCAAGAGACCCAGTACTTC
cdr3_aa: CASSFSGVQETQYF

j_call: TRBJ2-5
cdr3_length: 13
v_call: TRBV12-3/TRBV12-4
d_call: TRBD1
clone_size: few
cdr3_nt: TGTGCCAGCCTAGGGACAGGCTTGGAGACCCAGTACTTC
cdr3_aa: CASLGTGLETQYF

j_call: TRBJ1-3
cdr3_length: 13
v_call: TRBV13
d_call: NA
clone_size: many
cdr3_nt: TGTGCCAGCAGCTTAGATGCGGGAAACACCATATATTTT
cdr3_aa: CASSLDAGNTIYF

j_call: TRBJ1-1
cdr3_length: 10
v_call: TRBV20-1
d_call: NA
clone_size: many
cdr3_nt: TGCAGTGCTTGGGGAGATGAAGCTTTCTTT
cdr3_aa: CSAWGDEAFF

j_call: TRBJ1-6
cdr3_length: 14
v_call: TRBV28
d_call: TRBD1
clone_size: many
cdr3_nt: TGTGCCAACAGTTTCCGAGGGGGCCATTCACCCCTCCACTTT
cdr3_aa: CANSFRGGHSPLHF

j_call: TRBJ1-2
cdr3_length: 13
v_call: TRBV7-9
d_call: NA
clone_size: many
cdr3_nt: TGTGCCAGCAGCTTGGGAGCCTTCTATGGCTACACCTTC
cdr3_aa: CASSLGAFYGYTF

j_call: TRBJ1-6
cdr3_length: 14
v_call: TRBV10-3
d_call: NA
clone_size: many
cdr3_nt: TGTGCCATCAGTGGAGGGGGAGGTAATTCACCCCTCCACTTT
cdr3_aa: CAISGGGGNSPLHF

j_call: TRBJ1-1
cdr3_length: 15
v_call: TRBV2
d_call: NA
clone_size: NA
cdr3_nt: TGTGCCAGCAGCTCCCAGACTGGTATGAACACTGAAGCTTTCTTT
cdr3_aa: CASSSQTGMNTEAFF

j_call: TRBJ2-7
cdr3_length: 10
v_call: TRBV6-1
d_call: NA
clone_size: NA
cdr3_nt: TGTGCCGCCCTAGTTTACGAGCAGTACTTC
cdr3_aa: CAALVYEQYF

j_call: TRBJ2-5
cdr3_length: 14
v_call: TRBV20-1
d_call: TRBD2
clone_size: NA
cdr3_nt: TGCAGTGCTCATACTAGCGGGATCCAAGAGACCCAGTACTTC
cdr3_aa: CSAHTSGIQETQYF

j_call: TRBJ1-2
cdr3_length: 12
v_call: TRBV20-1
d_call: NA
clone_size: many
cdr3_nt: TGCAGTGCCACGGCTTCCCAGGCGGGCTACACCTTC
cdr3_aa: CSATASQAGYTF

j_call: TRBJ2-5
cdr3_length: 14
v_call: TRBV28
d_call: NA
clone_size: many
cdr3_nt: TGTGCCAGCGCATCCCAGTGGCGGTCAGAGACCCAGTACTTC
cdr3_aa: CASASQWRSETQYF

j_call: TRBJ1-1
cdr3_length: 18
v_call: TRBV6-4
d_call: TRBD1
clone_size: many
cdr3_nt: TGTGCCAGCAGAGCACAGGGGGCGCGTTCGCAGTCGTACACTGAAGCTTTCTTT
cdr3_aa: CASRAQGARSQSYTEAFF

j_call: TRBJ2-7
cdr3_length: 19
v_call: TRBV11-2
d_call: TRBD1
clone_size: NA
cdr3_nt: TGTGCCAGCAGCCCTGCCCCTGTTATGGGGACAGGGGTCTCCTACGAGCAGTACTTC
cdr3_aa: CASSPAPVMGTGVSYEQYF

j_call: TRBJ1-1
cdr3_length: 16
v_call: TRBV12-3/TRBV12-4
d_call: TRBD1
clone_size: NA
cdr3_nt: TGTGCCAGCAGTCCACAGGGGGCGGGTGTGAACACTGAAGCTTTCTTT
cdr3_aa: CASSPQGAGVNTEAFF

j_call: TRBJ2-7
cdr3_length: 15
v_call: TRBV6-5
d_call: TRBD2
clone_size: many
cdr3_nt: TGTGCCACCACCAAGGGGACTAGCGGGGATTACGAGCAGTACTTC
cdr3_aa: CATTKGTSGDYEQYF

j_call: TRBJ1-1
cdr3_length: 14
v_call: TRBV20-1
d_call: NA
clone_size: NA
cdr3_nt: TGCAGTGCTAGAGATGTGTTGGCGATCACTGAAGCTTTCTTT
cdr3_aa: CSARDVLAITEAFF

j_call: TRBJ2-5
cdr3_length: 15
v_call: TRBV2
d_call: TRBD2
clone_size: few
cdr3_nt: TGTGCCAGCAGTCCGGCTAGCGGGAGTGTAGAGACCCAGTACTTC
cdr3_aa: CASSPASGSVETQYF

j_call: TRBJ1-2
cdr3_length: 17
v_call: TRBV2
d_call: TRBD1
clone_size: few
cdr3_nt: TGTGCCAGCAGTGAATTGAATCGCGGGACAGGGGCGCGTGGCTACACCTTC
cdr3_aa: CASSELNRGTGARGYTF